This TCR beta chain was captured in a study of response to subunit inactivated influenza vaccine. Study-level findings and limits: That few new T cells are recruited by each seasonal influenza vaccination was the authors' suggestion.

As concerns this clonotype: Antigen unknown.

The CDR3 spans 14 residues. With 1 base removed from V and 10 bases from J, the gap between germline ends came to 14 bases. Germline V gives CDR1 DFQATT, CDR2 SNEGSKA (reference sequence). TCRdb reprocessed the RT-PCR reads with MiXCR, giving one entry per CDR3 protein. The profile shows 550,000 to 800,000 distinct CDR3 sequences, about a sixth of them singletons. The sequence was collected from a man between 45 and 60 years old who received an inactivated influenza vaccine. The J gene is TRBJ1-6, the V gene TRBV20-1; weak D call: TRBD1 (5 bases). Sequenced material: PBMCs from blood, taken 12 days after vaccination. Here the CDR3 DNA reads TGCAGTGCTAGAGTTGGGGGTAGGGGCTCACCCCTCCACTTT. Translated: CSARVGGRGSPLHF.